This entry describes one TCR beta chain. The antigen is not known. V trimming: 6 bases; J trimming: 7 bases; junction bases outside the gene matches: 7. CDR1 is DFQATT and CDR2 is SNEGSKA in the germline V gene (reference sequence). The CDR3 is 13 residues long. This specimen comes from a study of T-cell memory formation after mild COVID-19. General observations from the study: For contracting clones, CD4+ ones sat mainly in CM and EM, CD8+ in EMRA. The authors did not confirm SARS-CoV-2 specificity of second-wave clones peaking day 37. Some clones that responded turned up in pre-infection memory, which suggests that cross-reactive memory joined in. The study found balanced CD4/CD8 in clones contracting day 15 to 85 and a CD4+ lean in later expanders.

TCRdb passed the 5' RACE reads through MiXCR, listing each CDR3 protein once. This table has tens of thousands of distinct CDR3 sequences, about 13% appearing once. The sample consisted of PBMCs or a T cell subset sorted from them (not recorded which). The receptor comes from an adult woman who had mild COVID-19 (a few samples of this study predate the infection). Cell type and time point are not known. The rearrangement uses TRBV20-1 and TRBJ2-1; 9 bases align to TRBD1. The CDR3 loop reads CSAPRTGENEQFF. CDR3 DNA sequence: TGCAGTGCCCCCCGGACAGGGGAAAATGAGCAGTTCTTC.